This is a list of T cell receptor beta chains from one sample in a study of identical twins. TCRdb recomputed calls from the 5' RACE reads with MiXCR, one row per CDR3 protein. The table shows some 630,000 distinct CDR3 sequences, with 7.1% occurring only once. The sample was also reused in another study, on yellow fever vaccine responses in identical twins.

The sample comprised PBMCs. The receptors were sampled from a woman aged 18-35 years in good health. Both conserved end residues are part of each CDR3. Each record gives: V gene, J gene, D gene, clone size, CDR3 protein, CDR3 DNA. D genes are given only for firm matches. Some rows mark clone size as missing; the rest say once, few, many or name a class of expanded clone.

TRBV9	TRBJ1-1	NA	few	CASGRDPNTEAFF	TGTGCCAGCGGGCGGGACCCGAACACTGAAGCTTTCTTT
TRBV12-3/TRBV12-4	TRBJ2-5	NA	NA	CASSPLAYNQETQYF	TGTGCCAGCAGTCCGCTAGCATATAACCAAGAGACCCAGTACTTC
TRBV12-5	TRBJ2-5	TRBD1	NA	CASGEYTGGRETQYF	TGTGCTAGTGGTGAATATACAGGGGGCAGGGAGACCCAGTACTTC
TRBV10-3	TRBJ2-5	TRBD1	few	CAISQGAETQYF	TGTGCCATCAGTCAGGGGGCGGAGACCCAGTACTTC
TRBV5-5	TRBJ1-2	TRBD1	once	CASSFRDRVLDGYTF	TGTGCCAGCAGCTTTCGGGACAGGGTTTTAGATGGCTACACCTTC
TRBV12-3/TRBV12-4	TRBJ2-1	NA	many	CASRPSASGPYNEQFF	TGTGCCAGCAGACCATCCGCATCGGGTCCCTACAATGAGCAGTTCTTC
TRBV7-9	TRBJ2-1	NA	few	CASSLVTPGNEQFF	TGTGCCAGCAGCTTAGTAACGCCAGGTAATGAGCAGTTCTTC
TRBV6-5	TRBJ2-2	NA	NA	CASSYSTGGGPGELFF	TGTGCCAGCAGTTACTCGACCGGAGGGGGACCCGGGGAGCTGTTTTTT
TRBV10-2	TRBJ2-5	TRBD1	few	CASRSGTVSETQYF	TGCGCCAGCCGATCCGGGACAGTTTCCGAGACCCAGTACTTC
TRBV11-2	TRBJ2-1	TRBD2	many	CASRQIGTSGADGLYNEQFF	TGTGCCAGCAGGCAAATCGGGACTAGCGGAGCCGATGGGTTATACAATGAGCAGTTCTTC
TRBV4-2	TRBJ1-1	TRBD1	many	CASSQDRGRNTEAFF	TGTGCCAGCAGCCAGGACAGGGGGCGGAACACTGAAGCTTTCTTT
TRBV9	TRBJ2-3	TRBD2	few	CASSVVAGADTQYF	TGTGCCAGCAGCGTAGTGGCGGGGGCAGATACGCAGTATTTT
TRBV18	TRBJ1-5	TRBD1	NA	CASSPPGQGGGSNQPQHF	TGTGCCAGCTCACCACCGGGACAGGGCGGAGGTAGCAATCAGCCCCAGCATTTT
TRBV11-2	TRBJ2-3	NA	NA	CASSSTGFYTDTQYF	TGTGCCAGCAGCTCCACAGGCTTCTACACAGATACGCAGTATTTT
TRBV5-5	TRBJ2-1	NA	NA	CASSLSRGLQGQFF	TGTGCCAGCAGCTTGTCAAGAGGGCTGCAGGGGCAGTTCTTC
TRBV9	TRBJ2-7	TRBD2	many	CASSVASGSHYEQYF	TGTGCCAGCAGCGTAGCTAGCGGGAGCCACTACGAGCAGTACTTC
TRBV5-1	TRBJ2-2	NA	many	CASSLGTGQIVNTGELFF	TGCGCCAGCAGCTTGGGGACCGGACAGATAGTCAACACCGGGGAGCTGTTTTTT
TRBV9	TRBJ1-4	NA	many	CASSTHPEPGVVGEKLFF	TGTGCCAGCAGCACTCACCCTGAGCCTGGGGTGGTGGGTGAAAAACTGTTTTTT
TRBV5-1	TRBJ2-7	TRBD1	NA	CASSLWDRGPEQYF	TGCGCCAGCAGCTTGTGGGACAGGGGTCCCGAGCAGTACTTC
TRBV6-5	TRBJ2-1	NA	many	CASSYSIAFNEQFF	TGTGCCAGCAGTTACTCGATCGCTTTCAATGAGCAGTTCTTC
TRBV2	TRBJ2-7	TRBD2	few	CASSEGPSGGFSYEQYF	TGTGCCAGCAGTGAAGGCCCTAGCGGGGGATTTTCCTACGAGCAGTACTTC
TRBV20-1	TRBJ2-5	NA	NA	CSALLLQGLETQYF	TGCAGTGCTCTGCTTTTACAGGGCCTAGAGACCCAGTACTTC
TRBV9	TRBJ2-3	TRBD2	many	CASSRAGVVTDTQYF	TGTGCCAGCAGTCGAGCGGGGGTAGTGACAGATACGCAGTATTTT
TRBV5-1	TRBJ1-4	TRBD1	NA	CASSATGSTNEKLFF	TGCGCCAGCAGCGCGACAGGGTCAACTAATGAAAAACTGTTTTTT
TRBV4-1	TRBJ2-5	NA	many	CASSTLAVQETQYF	TGCGCCAGCAGTACTTTAGCGGTTCAAGAGACCCAGTACTTC
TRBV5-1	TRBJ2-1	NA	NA	CASSSSGPNNEQFF	TGCGCCAGCAGCAGCTCGGGACCGAACAATGAGCAGTTCTTC
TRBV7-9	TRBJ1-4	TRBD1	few	CASSSQPGQVNEKLFF	TGTGCCAGCAGCTCCCAACCGGGACAGGTTAATGAAAAACTGTTTTTT